Listed here is a single TCR beta chain. Under the authors' procedure: Estimation of nucleated cell counts was performed using reference gene primer amplification. Assay: immunoSEQ multiplex PCR; the TCRdb copy retains only in-frame clones and omits some. That table gives V, J and clone size, and the DNA gave D and trimming. The data hold more than 150,000 clones, with approximately 86% observed a single time. This sample is part of a study of blood T cell repertoires in COVID-19. Study summary: Sites across the United States, Italy and Spain contributed samples from acute and convalescent COVID-19. Sources were T cells, B-cell-depleted T cells, or PBMCs; the material itself was cDNA or gDNA.

The CDR3 has 16 amino acids. The ends lost 1 base at V and 2 bases at J; junction bases unmatched: 4. The germline CDR1 and CDR2 sequences are ENHRY and SYGVKD. This chain links TRBV10-3 with TRBJ2-7, with 11 bases fitting TRBD2. This TCR derives from a man between 70 and 80 years old with active or convalescent COVID-19. Sequenced: peripheral blood. As DNA, the CDR3 is TGTGCCATCAGTGAGTTCGATAGCGGGGGGGCCTACGAGCAGTACTTC. Translated, it gives CAISEFDSGGAYEQYF.